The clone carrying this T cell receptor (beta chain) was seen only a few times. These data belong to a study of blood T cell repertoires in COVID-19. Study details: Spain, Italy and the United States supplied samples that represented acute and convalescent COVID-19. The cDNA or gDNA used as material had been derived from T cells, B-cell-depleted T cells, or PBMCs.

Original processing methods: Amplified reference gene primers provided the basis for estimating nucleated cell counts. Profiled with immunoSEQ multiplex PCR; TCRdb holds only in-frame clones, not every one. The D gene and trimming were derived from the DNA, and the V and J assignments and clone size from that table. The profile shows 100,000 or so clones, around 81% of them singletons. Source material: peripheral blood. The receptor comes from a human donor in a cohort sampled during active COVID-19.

Here the CDR3 DNA reads TGCGCCAGCAGCCTCGAGTGGTCCAGGCCATCGGAAGCTTTCTTT. Amino acids: CASSLEWSRPSEAFF. V gene TRBV4-3 combines with J gene TRBJ1-1, with unresolved D. Trimming pared 4 bases from V and 8 bases from J, leaving 20 bases between. Germline V CDR1 and CDR2: LGHNA, YSLEER. The CDR3 extends over 15 amino acids.